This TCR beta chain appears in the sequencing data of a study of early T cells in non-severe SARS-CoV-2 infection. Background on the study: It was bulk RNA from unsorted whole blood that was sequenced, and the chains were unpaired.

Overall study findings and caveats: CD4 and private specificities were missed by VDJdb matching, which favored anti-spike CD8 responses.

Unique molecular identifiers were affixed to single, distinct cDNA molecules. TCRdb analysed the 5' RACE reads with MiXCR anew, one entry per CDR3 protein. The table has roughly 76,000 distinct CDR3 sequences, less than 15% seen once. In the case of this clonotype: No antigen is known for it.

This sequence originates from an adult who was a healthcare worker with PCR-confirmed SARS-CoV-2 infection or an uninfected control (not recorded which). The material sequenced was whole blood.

The CDR3, as DNA: TGCAGCGTTGGGGTGAATGAGCAGTTCTTC. Translated: CSVGVNEQFF. V and J are TRBV29-1 and TRBJ2-1; D uncertain. The CDR3 has 10 amino acids. Germline lookup yields CDR1 SQVTM and CDR2 ANQGSEA. Trimming shortened V by 4 bases and J by 7 bases, and 5 bases separated the two germline ends.